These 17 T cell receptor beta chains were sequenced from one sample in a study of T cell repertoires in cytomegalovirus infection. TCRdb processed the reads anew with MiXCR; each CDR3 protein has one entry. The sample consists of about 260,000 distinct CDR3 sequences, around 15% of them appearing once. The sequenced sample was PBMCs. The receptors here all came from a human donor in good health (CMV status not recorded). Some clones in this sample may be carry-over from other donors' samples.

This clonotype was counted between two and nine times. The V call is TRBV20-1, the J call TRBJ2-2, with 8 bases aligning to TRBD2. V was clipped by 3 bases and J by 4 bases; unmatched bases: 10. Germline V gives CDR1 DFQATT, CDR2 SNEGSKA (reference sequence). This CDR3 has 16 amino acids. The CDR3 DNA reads TGCAGTGCTAGCCGGGAGCGGGAGAGGGGCACCGGGGAGCTGTTTTTT. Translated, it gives CSASRERERGTGELFF.

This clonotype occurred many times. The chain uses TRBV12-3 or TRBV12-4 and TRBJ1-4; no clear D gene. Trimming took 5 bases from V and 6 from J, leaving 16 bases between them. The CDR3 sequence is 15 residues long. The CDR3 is CASSPNRAGYEKLFF. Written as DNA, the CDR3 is TGTGCCAGCAGTCCCAATAGGGCGGGGTATGAAAAACTGTTTTTT.

Here the CDR3 reads CASSTADLGYEQYF. The CDR3, as DNA: TGTGCCAGCAGCACAGCGGACTTAGGCTACGAGCAGTACTTC. The chain recombines TRBV9 with TRBJ2-7, with D perhaps matching TRBD2 (5 bases). Germline CDR1 reads SGDLS; CDR2 reads YYNGEE. The CDR3 has 14 amino acids. V gave up 4 bases and J gave up 3 bases, with 14 bases separating them.

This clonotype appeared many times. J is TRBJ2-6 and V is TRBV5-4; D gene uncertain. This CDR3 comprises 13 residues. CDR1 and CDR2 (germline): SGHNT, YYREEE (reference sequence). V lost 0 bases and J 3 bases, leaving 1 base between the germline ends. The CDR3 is CASSLVGANVLTF. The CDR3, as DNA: TGTGCCAGCAGCTTGGTTGGGGCCAACGTCCTGACTTTC.

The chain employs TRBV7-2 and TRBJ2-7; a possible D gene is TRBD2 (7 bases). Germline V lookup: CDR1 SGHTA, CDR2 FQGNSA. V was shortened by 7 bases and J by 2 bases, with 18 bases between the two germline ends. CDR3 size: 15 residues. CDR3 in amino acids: CASTAGGPVAYEQYF. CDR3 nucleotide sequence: TGTGCCAGCACCGCCGGGGGGCCGGTCGCCTACGAGCAGTACTTC.

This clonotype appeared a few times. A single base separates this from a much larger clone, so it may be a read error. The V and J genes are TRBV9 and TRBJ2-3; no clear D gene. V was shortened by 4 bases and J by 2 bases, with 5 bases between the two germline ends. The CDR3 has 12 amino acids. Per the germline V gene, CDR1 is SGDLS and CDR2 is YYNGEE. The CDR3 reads CASSQFTDTQYF. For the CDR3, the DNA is TGTGCCAGCAGCCAGTTCACAGATACGCAGTATTTT.

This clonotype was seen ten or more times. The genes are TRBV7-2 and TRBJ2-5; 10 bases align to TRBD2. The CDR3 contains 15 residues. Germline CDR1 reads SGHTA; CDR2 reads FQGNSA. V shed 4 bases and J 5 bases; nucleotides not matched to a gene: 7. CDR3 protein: CASSSSGGALETQYF. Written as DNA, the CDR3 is TGTGCCAGCAGCTCAAGCGGGGGGGCCTTGGAGACCCAGTACTTC.

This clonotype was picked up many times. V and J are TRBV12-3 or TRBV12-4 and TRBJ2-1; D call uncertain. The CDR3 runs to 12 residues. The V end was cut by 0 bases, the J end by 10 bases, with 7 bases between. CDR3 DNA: TGTGCCAGCAGTTTAGCGGCGGCGGAGCAGTTCTTC. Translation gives CASSLAAAEQFF.

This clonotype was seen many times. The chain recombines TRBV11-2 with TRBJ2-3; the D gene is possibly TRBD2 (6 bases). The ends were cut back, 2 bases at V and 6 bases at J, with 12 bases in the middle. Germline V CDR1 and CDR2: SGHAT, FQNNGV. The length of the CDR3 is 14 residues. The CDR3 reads CASSLRIGRDTQYF. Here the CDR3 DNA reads TGTGCCAGCAGCTTACGGATAGGGAGGGATACGCAGTATTTT.

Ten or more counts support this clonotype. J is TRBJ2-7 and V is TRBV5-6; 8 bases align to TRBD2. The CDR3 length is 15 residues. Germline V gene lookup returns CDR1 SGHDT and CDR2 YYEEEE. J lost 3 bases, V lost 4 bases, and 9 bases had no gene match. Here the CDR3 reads CASSPGREEIYEQYF. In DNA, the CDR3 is TGTGCCAGCAGCCCCGGGCGGGAGGAGATCTACGAGCAGTACTTC. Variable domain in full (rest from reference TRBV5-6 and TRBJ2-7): DAGVTQSPTHLIKTRGQQVTLRCSPKSGHDTVSWYQQALGQGPQFIFQYYEEEERQRGNFPDRFSGHQFPNYSSELNVNALLLGDSALYLCASSPGREEIYEQYFGPGTRLTVT.

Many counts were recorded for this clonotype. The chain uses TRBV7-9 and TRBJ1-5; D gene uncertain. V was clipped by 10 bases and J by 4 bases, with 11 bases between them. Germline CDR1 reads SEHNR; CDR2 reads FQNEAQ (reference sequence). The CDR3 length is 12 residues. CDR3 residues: CAIGVWNQPQHF. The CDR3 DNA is TGTGCCATCGGGGTATGGAATCAGCCCCAGCATTTT.

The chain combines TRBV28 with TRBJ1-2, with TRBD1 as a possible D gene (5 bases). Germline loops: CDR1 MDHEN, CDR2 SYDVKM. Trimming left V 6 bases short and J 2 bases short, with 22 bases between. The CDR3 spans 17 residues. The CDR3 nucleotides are TGTGCCAGCAGAAACCGGGCCAGGCTAGGGACCAACTATGGCTACACCTTC. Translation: CASRNRARLGTNYGYTF.

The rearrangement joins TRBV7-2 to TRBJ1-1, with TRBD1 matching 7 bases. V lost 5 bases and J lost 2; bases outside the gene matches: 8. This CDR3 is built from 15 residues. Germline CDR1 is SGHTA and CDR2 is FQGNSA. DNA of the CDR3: TGTGCCAGCAGCGGTGTGGGGACAGCTAACACTGAAGCTTTCTTT. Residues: CASSGVGTANTEAFF.

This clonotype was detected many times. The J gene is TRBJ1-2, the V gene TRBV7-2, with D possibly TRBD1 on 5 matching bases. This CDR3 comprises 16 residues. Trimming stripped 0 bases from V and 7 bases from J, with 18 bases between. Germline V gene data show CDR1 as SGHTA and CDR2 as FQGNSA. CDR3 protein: CASSLAPPGGEAGYTF. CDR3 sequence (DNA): TGTGCCAGCAGCTTAGCCCCACCGGGAGGGGAGGCTGGCTACACCTTC.

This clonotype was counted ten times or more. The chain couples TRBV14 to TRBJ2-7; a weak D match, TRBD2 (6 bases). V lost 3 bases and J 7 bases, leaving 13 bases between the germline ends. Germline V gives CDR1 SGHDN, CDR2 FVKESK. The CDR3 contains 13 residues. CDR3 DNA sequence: TGTGCCAGCAGCCAGGGGGGAATCTGGGAGCAGTACTTC. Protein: CASSQGGIWEQYF.

The CDR3 is CSAGQGILEQYF. DNA for the CDR3: TGCAGCGCGGGACAGGGTATCTTAGAGCAGTACTTC. The chain has TRBV29-1 and TRBJ2-7; 9 nucleotides agree with TRBD1. Germline V gene sequence: CDR1 SQVTM, CDR2 ANQGSEA. The CDR3 sequence is 12 residues long. V gave up 7 bases and J gave up 7 bases; unmatched junction bases: 8.

The CDR3 reads CASSLIPRGGGARDNEQFF. The DNA for the CDR3 is TGTGCCAGCAGCTTAATCCCGCGGGGGGGCGGCGCAAGAGACAATGAGCAGTTCTTC. The chain links TRBV7-3 to TRBJ2-1; 9 bases line up with TRBD2. V lost 1 base and J lost 5; bases outside the gene matches: 15. The CDR3 contains 19 residues. Germline V CDR1 and CDR2: SGHTA, FQGTGA. The whole variable domain, filled in from reference TRBV7-3 and TRBJ2-1, reads GAGVSQTPSNKVTEKGKYVELRCDPISGHTALYWYRQSLGQGPEFLIYFQGTGAADDSGLPNDRFFAVRPEGSVSTLKIQRTERGDSAVYLCASSLIPRGGGARDNEQFFGPGTRLTVL.